This T cell receptor (beta chain) was captured in a study of Graves' ophthalmopathy and Graves' hyperthyroidism. Each hyperthyroidism patient was newly diagnosed, with under 2 months' duration, and aged 18 to 65. Diagnoses were established from clinical symptoms, serum thyroxine, TRAb, thyroid ultrasound and orbital computed tomography. This CDR3 region has 15 residues. Germline-derived CDR1 and CDR2 are SGHRS and YFSETQ. This clonotype has at least ten counts. A junction boundary mismatches the germline segment, possibly from a read error. From RNA, the CDR3 regions of TCR beta chains were amplified and sequenced. Investigators did first-round RT-PCR with HTBI primers, then second-round multiplex PCR. MiXCR, run by TCRdb on the multiplex PCR reads, gives a single entry per CDR3 protein. The sample has 900,000 to 1,200,000 distinct CDR3 sequences; 35% to 40% are singletons.

Sequencing was carried out using peripheral blood or thyroid tissue (not recorded which). The clonotype originates from an adult man with Graves' hyperthyroidism. The genes are TRBV5-1 and TRBJ1-5; D gene ambiguous. Here the CDR3 reads CASSLAGTGNQPQHF. The DNA for the CDR3 is TGTGCCAGCAGCCTGGCCGGTACTGGCAATCAGCCCCAGCATTTT.